This record covers a single TCR beta chain. The target of this receptor is not known. The sample holds no much larger clone one base away, and base qualities are not on file. CDR1 is given as SGHTA and CDR2 as FQGNSA, both from the germline V gene. The cysteine opens and the phenylalanine closes a CDR3 of 16 amino acids. Kept here is only the CDR3 DNA, which spans 48 bases and is read in frame from base 1. Cut back by 2 bases and 0 bases, the V and J ends lie 11 bases apart. The data are from a study of blood T cells in healthy people across ages (dated by TCRdb to the mid-2010s). For the wider study: Template switching captured roughly one uniquely barcoded TCR beta cDNA molecule per two T cells in model experiments. Donors were grouped into four age groups: young (average about 15 years), middle-aged (about 40), aged (over 55) and long-lived (approximately 75). The study analyzed two additional independent replicas of 1 million unique cDNA reads from the same blood draw for two donors, one aged 18 to 29 and one aged 80 or older. To avoid experimental bias, donors of different ages were distributed randomly across sequencing lanes. Using deep sequencing normalized with unique cDNA molecular identifiers, the study measured how TCR beta repertoire diversity changes with age.

The library was built by means of 5' RACE. This sample was sequenced with an Illumina HiSeq 2500. A second roughly 7 to 12 cycle PCR used a sample-barcoded 5' primer and a J-beta primer mix. A template-switch 5' adaptor carrying 12 random nucleotides introduced a unique molecular identifier onto each TCR beta cDNA molecule. Each sample yielded at least 2.5 million CDR3-containing paired-end reads. The Mint cDNA synthesis kit, primed by a TRBC-specific oligonucleotide, was used to synthesize first-strand cDNA from all RNA. All cDNA was treated with uracil-DNA glycosylase and then went through a first 18-cycle PCR with the universal primers M1SS and BC2_uni_R. The published analysis was carried out like this. Normalization of each sample was performed by random selection of 1 million high-quality reads, each carrying a distinct molecular identifier. Reads sharing molecular identifiers were discarded rather than binned into consensus sequences. MiTCR, with a Q25 quality threshold and the strictest error-elimination algorithm, was used for CDR3 identification, clonotype clustering and error correction. Lower-bound total TCR beta diversity was estimated with a nonparametric unseen species model using Euler transformation. TCRdb passed the public sequencing reads through fastp at Q25 and MiXCR, retaining productive beta sequences. Each CDR3 protein appears once, grouped with its most common genes and DNA. TCRdb's processing, not the study's, gives the V and J calls here. The sample has 650,000 to 1,000,000 distinct CDR3 sequences on record, around 36% of them singletons. The ten largest make up 10% to 15% of the sample.

Donors were 40 or so systemically healthy Caucasian individuals from Russia aged roughly 6 to 100 years. Roughly 9.5 milliliters of peripheral blood were drawn from each donor into EDTA-treated Vacutainer tubes. Ficoll-Paque density-gradient centrifugation was used to isolate PBMCs, with at least 6 million obtained per sample. Total RNA was extracted from PBMCs with Trizol reagent, with at least 6 micrograms obtained per sample. The percentages of naive CD45RAhigh/CD27high T cells were determined by flow cytometry on a PBMC aliquot from every donor. The study at large found these results: Total diversity estimates from one million sequenced T cells were considered lower bounds and underestimates. Because donor CMV infection status was unknown, age-related changes in expanded clonotypes were potentially confounded. Observed TCR beta diversity per million T cells fell roughly linearly with age, and a significant reduction was already apparent by age around 40. A strong correlation was found between observed TCR beta diversity and the percentage of naive T cells measured by flow cytometry. Bulk unsorted PBMC profiling prevented conclusive comparison of naive and antigen-experienced compartments. Compared with the aged group, more naive CD4+ T cells, fewer expanded clones and increased TCR diversity were shown by the long-lived group, suggesting age selection.

Sequencing was carried out using blood. The TCR comes from a man aged 18-30 years in good health. Recombination linked TRBV7-2 to TRBJ1-3; the D gene cannot be named for sure. The encoded CDR3 is CASSLIGGNSGNTIYF. The bases read TGTGCCAGCAGCTTAATCGGCGGGAACTCTGGAAACACCATATATTTT.